Below, one T cell receptor (beta chain) is given with its context. This sample is drawn from a study of blood T cell repertoires in COVID-19. The CDR3 loop spans 15 amino acids. V dropped 2 bases and J dropped 6 bases, with 11 bases sitting between them. Per the germline V gene, CDR1 is MDHEN and CDR2 is SYDVKM. In the original workflow: Amplification of reference gene primers was used by the study to estimate nucleated cell counts. Sequencing was performed with immunoSEQ multiplex PCR; in TCRdb, only in-frame clones are kept and a portion is missing. V, J and clone size are those of that table, while D and trimming were read from the DNA. The table includes fewer than 35,000 clones, approximately 88% detected once.

This sequence joins TRBV28 and TRBJ1-6; D uncertain. The clonotype was recovered from a man aged 70-80 years with active COVID-19. The sequenced sample was peripheral blood. The CDR3 coding sequence is TGTGCCAGCAGTTTACTTGGCGGGAGTAATTCACCCCTCCACTTT. Its translation is CASSLLGGSNSPLHF.